This T cell receptor beta chain is from a study of metastatic and nonmetastatic thyroid tumors. CDR1 and CDR2 from the germline V gene are SGDLS and YYNGEE. The CDR3 runs 16 residues. The ends lost 1 base at V and 4 bases at J; junction bases unmatched: 10. Thyroid surgery was performed in patients who had received no treatment beforehand. Authors' methods: Variation in CDR3 across clinicopathological groups served as the basis for constructing a distant-metastasis classifier in papillary thyroid cancer. From the PCR reads, TCRdb re-called clones with MiXCR. TCRdb, not the authors, supplied the V and J calls. Among about 14,000 clones listed, around 29% were seen once. This clone was seen many times.

The sequence was obtained from a female donor with papillary thyroid cancer or a benign thyroid nodule (not recorded which). Some clones in this sample may be carry-over from other donors' samples. The chain couples TRBV9 to TRBJ2-5; 7 bases match TRBD2. The sequencing input was tumor tissue. The CDR3 DNA follows: TGTGCCAGCAGCGTATCTCGCGGGAGTCTCGGAGAGACCCAGTACTTC. It codes for CASSVSRGSLGETQYF.